This T cell receptor beta chain is from a study of molecular identifiers for immune sequencing clone quantification. Findings and caveats of the study: Same-barcode identical TCR molecules could make highly expanded clones look smaller than they are.

TCRdb itself ran the PCR reads through MiXCR, one entry per CDR3 protein. The table has over 600,000 distinct CDR3 sequences, roughly 21% seen once. This clonotype was counted a few times. Antigen specificity is unknown. Losses at the gene ends were 1 base for V and 1 base for J; bases not matched to a gene: 7. Germline V lookup: CDR1 GTSNPN, CDR2 SVGIG (reference sequence). This CDR3 is built from 15 residues. This chain connects TRBV30 to TRBJ2-7; 7 positions match TRBD1. The source of this sequence is a human donor in good health. Some libraries in this study had Jurkat cell RNA spiked in. What was sequenced was naive CD8+ T cells from blood, with Jurkat cell RNA spiked in. As to subset: FACS-sorted CD8+CD4-CCR7+CD45RA+ naive T cells. CDR3 residues: CAWSARTGFSYEQYF. DNA of the CDR3: TGTGCCTGGAGTGCCCGGACAGGATTTTCCTACGAGCAGTACTTC.